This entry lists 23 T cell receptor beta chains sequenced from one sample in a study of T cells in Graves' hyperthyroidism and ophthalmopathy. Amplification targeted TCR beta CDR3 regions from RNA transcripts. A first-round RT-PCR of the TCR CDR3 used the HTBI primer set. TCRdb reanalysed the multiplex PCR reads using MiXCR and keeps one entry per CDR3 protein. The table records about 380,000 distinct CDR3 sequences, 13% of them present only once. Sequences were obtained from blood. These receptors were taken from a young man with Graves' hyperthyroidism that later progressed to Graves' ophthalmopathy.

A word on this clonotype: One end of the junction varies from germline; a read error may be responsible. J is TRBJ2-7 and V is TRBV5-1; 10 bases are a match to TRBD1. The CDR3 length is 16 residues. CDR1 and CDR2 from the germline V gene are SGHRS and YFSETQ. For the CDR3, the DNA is TGCGCCAGCAGCTCATACCGGGACAGGGGAAGATACGAGCAGGACTTC. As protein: CASSSYRDRGRYEQDF.

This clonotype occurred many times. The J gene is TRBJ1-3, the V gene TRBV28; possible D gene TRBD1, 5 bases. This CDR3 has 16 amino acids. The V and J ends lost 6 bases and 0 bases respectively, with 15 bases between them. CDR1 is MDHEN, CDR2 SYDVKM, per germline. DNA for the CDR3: TGTGCCAGCAGCCATAGGGACGGATCCTCTGGAAACACCATATATTTT. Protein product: CASSHRDGSSGNTIYF. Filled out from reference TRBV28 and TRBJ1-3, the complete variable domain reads DVKVTQSSRYLVKRTGEKVFLECVQDMDHENMFWYRQDPGLGLRLIYFSYDVKMKEKGDIPEGYSVSREKKERFSLILESASTNQTSMYLCASSHRDGSSGNTIYFGEGSWLTVV.

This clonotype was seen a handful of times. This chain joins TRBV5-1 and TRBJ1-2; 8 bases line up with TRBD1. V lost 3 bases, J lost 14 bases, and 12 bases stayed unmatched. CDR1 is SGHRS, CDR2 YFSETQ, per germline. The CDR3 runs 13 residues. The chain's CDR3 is CASSSHRQGPGTF. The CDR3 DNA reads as TGCGCCAGCAGCTCCCACCGACAGGGGCCGGGGACCTTC. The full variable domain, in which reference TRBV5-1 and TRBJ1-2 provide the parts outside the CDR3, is KAGVTQTPRYLIKTRGQQVTLSCSPISGHRSVSWYQQTPGQGLQFLFEYFSETQRNKGNFPGRFSGRQFSNSRSEMNVSTLELGDSALYLCASSSHRQGPGTFGSGTRLTVV.

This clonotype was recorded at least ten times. The CDR3 nucleotides read TGTGCCAGCAGCTTAGGGGGGGAGCAGTTCTTC. Amino acids: CASSLGGEQFF. The chain is built from TRBV11-2 and TRBJ2-1; D possibly matches TRBD1 or TRBD2 (5 bases each). Trimming cost V 1 base and J 10 bases, with 5 bases left between them. Germline CDR1 is SGHAT and CDR2 is FQNNGV. The CDR3 consists of 11 residues. Drawing the rest from reference TRBV11-2 and TRBJ2-1, the complete variable domain is EAGVAQSPRYKIIEKRQSVAFWCNPISGHATLYWYQQILGQGPKLLIQFQNNGVVDDSQLPKDRFSAERLKGVDSTLKIQPAKLEDSAVYLCASSLGGEQFFGPGTRLTVL.

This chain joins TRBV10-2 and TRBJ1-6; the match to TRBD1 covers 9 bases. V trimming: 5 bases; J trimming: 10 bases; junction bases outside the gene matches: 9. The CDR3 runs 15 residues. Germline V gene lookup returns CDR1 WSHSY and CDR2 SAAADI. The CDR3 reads CASSPMGQGGSPLHF. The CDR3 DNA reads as TGCGCCAGCAGTCCCATGGGACAGGGAGGGTCACCCCTCCACTTT.

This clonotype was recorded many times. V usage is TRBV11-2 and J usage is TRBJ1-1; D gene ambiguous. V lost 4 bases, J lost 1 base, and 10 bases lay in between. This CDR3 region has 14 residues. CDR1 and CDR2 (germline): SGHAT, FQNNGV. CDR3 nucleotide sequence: TGTGCCAGCAGCTGGGCGGGCACGAACACTGAAGCTTTCTTT. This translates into CASSWAGTNTEAFF.

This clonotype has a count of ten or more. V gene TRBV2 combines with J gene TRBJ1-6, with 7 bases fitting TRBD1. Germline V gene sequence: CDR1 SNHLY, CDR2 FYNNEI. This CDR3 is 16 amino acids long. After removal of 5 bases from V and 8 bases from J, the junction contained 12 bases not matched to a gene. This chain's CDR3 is CASSLHLTGSYSPLHF. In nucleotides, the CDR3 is TGTGCCAGCAGTCTTCACTTGACAGGGAGTTATTCACCCCTCCACTTT. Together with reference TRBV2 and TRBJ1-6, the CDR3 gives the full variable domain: EPEVTQTPSHQVTQMGQEVILRCVPISNHLYFYWYRQILGQKVEFLVSFYNNEISEKSEIFDDQFSVERPDGSNFTLKIRSTKLEDSAMYFCASSLHLTGSYSPLHFGNGTRLTVT.

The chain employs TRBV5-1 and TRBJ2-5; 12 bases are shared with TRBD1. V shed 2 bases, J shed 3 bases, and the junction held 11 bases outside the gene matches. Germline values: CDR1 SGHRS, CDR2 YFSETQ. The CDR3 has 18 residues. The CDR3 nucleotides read TGCGCCAGCAGCTTCGGGACAGGGGGCGCGGTGAGTGAAGAGACCCAGTACTTC. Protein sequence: CASSFGTGGAVSEETQYF.

The CDR3 reads CASGLVLGNSGNTIYF. The CDR3 DNA follows: TGTGCTAGTGGTTTGGTACTCGGTAACTCTGGAAACACCATATATTTT. The V and J genes are TRBV12-5 and TRBJ1-3, with unresolved D. The CDR3 contains 16 residues. Trimming left V 0 bases short and J 0 bases short, with 9 bases between. The germline gives CDR1 LGHNT, CDR2 FRNRAP.

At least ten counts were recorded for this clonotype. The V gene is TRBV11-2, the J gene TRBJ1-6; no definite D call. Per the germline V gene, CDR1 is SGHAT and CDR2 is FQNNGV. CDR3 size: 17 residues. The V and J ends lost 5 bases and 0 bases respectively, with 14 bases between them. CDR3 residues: CASSLDPRSSYNSPLHF. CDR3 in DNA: TGTGCCAGCAGCCTCGACCCGCGGAGCTCCTATAATTCACCCCTCCACTTT.

The CDR3 loop reads CASSEVGYGNQPQHF. DNA for the CDR3: TGTGCCAGCAGTGAAGTAGGGTACGGCAATCAGCCCCAGCATTTT. This chain connects TRBV6-1 to TRBJ1-5; no clear D. This CDR3 region has 15 residues. V lost 1 base to trimming and J lost 2 bases, with 9 bases between them. Germline V CDR1 and CDR2: MNHNS, SASEGT.

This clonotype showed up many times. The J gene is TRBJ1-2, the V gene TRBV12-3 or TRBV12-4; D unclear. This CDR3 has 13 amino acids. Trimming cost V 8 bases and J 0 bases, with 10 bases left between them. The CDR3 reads CASRRYPNYGYTF. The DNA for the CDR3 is TGTGCCAGCCGCAGATACCCTAACTATGGCTACACCTTC.

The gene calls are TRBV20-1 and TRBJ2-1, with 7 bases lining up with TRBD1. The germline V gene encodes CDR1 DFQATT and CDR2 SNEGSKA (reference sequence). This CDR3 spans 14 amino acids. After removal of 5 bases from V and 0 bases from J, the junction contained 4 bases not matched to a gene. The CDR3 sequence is CSAGDSSSYNEQFF. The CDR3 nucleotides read TGCAGTGCTGGGGACAGCAGCTCCTACAATGAGCAGTTCTTC.

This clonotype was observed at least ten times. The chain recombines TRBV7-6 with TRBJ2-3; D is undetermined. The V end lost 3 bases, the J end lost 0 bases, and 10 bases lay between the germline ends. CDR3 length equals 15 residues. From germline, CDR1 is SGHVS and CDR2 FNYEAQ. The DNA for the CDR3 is TGTGCCAGCAGCTTTGGGTTCGGGAGCACAGATACGCAGTATTTT. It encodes CASSFGFGSTDTQYF.

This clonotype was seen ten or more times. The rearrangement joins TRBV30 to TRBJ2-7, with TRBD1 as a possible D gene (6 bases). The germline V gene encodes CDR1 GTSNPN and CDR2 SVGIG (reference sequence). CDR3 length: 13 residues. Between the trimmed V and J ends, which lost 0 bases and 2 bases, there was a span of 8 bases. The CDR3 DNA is TGTGCCTGGAGTGTAGGACAGACCTACGAGCAGTACTTC. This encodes CAWSVGQTYEQYF.

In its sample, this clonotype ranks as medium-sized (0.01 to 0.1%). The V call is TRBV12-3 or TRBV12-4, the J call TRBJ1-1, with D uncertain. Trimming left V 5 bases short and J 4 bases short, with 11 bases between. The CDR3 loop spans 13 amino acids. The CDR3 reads CASSPLIGTEAFF. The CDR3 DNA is TGTGCCAGCAGTCCCCTTATCGGCACTGAAGCTTTCTTT.

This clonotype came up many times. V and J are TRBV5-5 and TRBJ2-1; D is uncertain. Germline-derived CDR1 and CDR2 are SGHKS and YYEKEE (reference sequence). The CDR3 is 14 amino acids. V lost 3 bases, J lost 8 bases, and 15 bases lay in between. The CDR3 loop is CASSSLYSADEQFF. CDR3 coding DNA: TGTGCCAGCAGCTCGCTGTATTCGGCCGATGAGCAGTTCTTC.

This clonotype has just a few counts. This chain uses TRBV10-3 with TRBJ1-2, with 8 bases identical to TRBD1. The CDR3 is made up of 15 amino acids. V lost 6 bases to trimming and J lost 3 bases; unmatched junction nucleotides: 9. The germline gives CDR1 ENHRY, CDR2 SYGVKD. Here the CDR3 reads CAIRTGTGEHYGYTF. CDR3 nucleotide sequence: TGTGCCATCAGAACCGGGACAGGCGAACACTATGGCTACACCTTC.

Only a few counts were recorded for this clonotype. CDR3 protein: CASRQDQNYGYTF. The CDR3 DNA is TGTGCCAGCAGACAGGATCAAAACTATGGCTACACCTTC. J is TRBJ1-2 and V is TRBV28, with D possibly TRBD1 on 5 matching bases. The ends were cut back, 6 bases at V and 2 bases at J, with 10 bases in the middle. CDR3 size: 13 residues. The V gene's germline CDR1 is MDHEN and CDR2 SYDVKM.

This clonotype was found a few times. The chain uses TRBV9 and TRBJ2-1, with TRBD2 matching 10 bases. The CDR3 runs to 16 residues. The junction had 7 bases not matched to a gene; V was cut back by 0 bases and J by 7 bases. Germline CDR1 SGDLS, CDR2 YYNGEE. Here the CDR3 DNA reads TGTGCCAGCAGCGTAGTGAGCGGGGGGGCCCAAAATGAGCAGTTCTTC. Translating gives CASSVVSGGAQNEQFF.

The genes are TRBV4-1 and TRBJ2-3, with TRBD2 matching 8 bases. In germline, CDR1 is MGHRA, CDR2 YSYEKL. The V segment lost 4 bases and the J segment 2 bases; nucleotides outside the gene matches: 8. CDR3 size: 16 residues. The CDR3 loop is CASSLVGGGITDTQYF. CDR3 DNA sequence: TGCGCCAGCAGCCTTGTTGGCGGGGGGATCACAGATACGCAGTATTTT.

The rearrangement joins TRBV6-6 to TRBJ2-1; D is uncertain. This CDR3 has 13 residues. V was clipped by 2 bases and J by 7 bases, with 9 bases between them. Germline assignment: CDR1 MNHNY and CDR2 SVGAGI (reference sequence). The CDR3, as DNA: TGTGCCAGCAGTTACCAAACCCGGAATGAGCAGTTCTTC. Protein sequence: CASSYQTRNEQFF.

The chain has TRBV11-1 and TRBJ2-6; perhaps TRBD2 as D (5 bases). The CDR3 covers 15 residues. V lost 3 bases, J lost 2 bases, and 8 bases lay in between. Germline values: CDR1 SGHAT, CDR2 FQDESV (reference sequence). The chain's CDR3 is CASSFEGAGANVLTF. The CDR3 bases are TGTGCCAGCAGCTTCGAGGGTGCTGGGGCCAACGTCCTGACTTTC.